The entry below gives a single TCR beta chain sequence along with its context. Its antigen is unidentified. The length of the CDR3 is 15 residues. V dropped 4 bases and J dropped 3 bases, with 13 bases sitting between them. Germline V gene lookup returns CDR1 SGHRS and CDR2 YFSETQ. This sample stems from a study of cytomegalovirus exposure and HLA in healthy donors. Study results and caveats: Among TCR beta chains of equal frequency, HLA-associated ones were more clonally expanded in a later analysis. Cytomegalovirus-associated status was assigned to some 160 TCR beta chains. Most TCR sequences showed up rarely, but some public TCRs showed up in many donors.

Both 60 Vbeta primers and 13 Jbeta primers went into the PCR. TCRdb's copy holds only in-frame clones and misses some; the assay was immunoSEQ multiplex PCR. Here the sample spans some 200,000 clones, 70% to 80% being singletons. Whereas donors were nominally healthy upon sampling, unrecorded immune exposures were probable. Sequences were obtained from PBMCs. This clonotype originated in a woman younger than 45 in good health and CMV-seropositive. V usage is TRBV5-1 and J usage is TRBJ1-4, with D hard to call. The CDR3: CASSPRLTANEKLFF. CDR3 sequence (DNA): TGCGCCAGCAGCCCGAGACTTACCGCTAATGAAAAACTGTTTTTT.